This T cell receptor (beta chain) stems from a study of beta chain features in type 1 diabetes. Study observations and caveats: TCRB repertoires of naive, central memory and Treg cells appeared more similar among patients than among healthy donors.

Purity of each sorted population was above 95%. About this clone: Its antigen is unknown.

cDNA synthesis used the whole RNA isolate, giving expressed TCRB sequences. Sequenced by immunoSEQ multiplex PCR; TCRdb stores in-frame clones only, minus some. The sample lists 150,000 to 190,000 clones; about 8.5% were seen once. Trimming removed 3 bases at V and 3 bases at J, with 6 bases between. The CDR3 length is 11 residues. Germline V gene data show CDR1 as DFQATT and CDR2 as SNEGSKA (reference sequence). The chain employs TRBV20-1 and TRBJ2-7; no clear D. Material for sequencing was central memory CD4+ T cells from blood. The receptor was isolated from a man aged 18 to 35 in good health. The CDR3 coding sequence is TGCAGTGCTAGCCCGTACTACGAGCAGTACTTC. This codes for CSASPYYEQYF.